A selection of T cell receptor beta chains follows, all from one sample in a study of cytomegalovirus exposure and HLA in healthy donors. This table comes from immunoSEQ multiplex PCR, and its TCRdb copy is limited to in-frame clones, with some not included. The sample has about 160,000 clones; about 64% are singletons. The sample comprised PBMCs. The receptor source for this set is a woman in her sixties or seventies in good health and CMV-seropositive. Both conserved end residues are trimmed from each CDR3.

J gene: TRBJ2-3
V gene: TRBV29-1
CDR3 protein: SVVRASSGTTDTQY

J gene: TRBJ1-2
V gene: TRBV6-1
CDR3 protein: ASSEIGGGLNYGYT

J gene: TRBJ1-5
V gene: TRBV28
CDR3 protein: ASSSPPSRLQH

J gene: TRBJ2-3
V gene: TRBV6-5
CDR3 protein: ASSYRGGGRTQY

J gene: TRBJ1-2
V gene: TRBV19
CDR3 protein: ASSMDPKQDYGYT

J gene: TRBJ2-1
V gene: TRBV19
CDR3 protein: ASSIDSGSYNEQF

J gene: TRBJ1-1
V gene: TRBV10-3
CDR3 protein: AISEDHRAVEAF

J gene: TRBJ2-7
V gene: TRBV2
CDR3 protein: ASREQTSSHEQY

J gene: TRBJ2-7
V gene: TRBV11-1
CDR3 protein: ASSLTGPYEQY

J gene: TRBJ2-7
V gene: TRBV7-2
CDR3 protein: ASSLASSGRAYEQY

J gene: TRBJ2-1
V gene: TRBV28
CDR3 protein: ASSQGGINNEQF

J gene: TRBJ1-5
V gene: TRBV7-9
CDR3 protein: ASSQGANQPQH

J gene: TRBJ1-6
V gene: TRBV5-1
CDR3 protein: ASSKGQNNSPLH

J gene: TRBJ2-7
V gene: TRBV4-3
CDR3 protein: ASSHGTGGSYEQY

J gene: TRBJ2-7
V gene: TRBV4-2
CDR3 protein: ASSQDPGGGEQY

J gene: TRBJ2-1
V gene: TRBV11-2
CDR3 protein: ASSLFIPVGGLNEQF

J gene: TRBJ2-1
V gene: TRBV9
CDR3 protein: ASGRAGNEQF

J gene: TRBJ1-5
V gene: TRBV10-3
CDR3 protein: AISDRGLDQPQH

J gene: TRBJ2-6
V gene: TRBV11-1
CDR3 protein: ASSPDRILSGANVLT

J gene: TRBJ1-6
V gene: TRBV28
CDR3 protein: ASTRNILENSPLH

J gene: TRBJ2-7
V gene: TRBV30
CDR3 protein: AWSSTSSNEQY

J gene: TRBJ2-7
V gene: TRBV5-4
CDR3 protein: ASSPGTRPEEQY

J gene: TRBJ1-2
V gene: TRBV6-5
CDR3 protein: ASRPSGRIYGYT

J gene: TRBJ1-2
V gene: TRBV29-1
CDR3 protein: SVGTGANYGYT

J gene: TRBJ1-4
V gene: TRBV5-1
CDR3 protein: ASSWTGSDEKLF

J gene: TRBJ2-3
V gene: TRBV4-3
CDR3 protein: ASSQGRASTDTQY